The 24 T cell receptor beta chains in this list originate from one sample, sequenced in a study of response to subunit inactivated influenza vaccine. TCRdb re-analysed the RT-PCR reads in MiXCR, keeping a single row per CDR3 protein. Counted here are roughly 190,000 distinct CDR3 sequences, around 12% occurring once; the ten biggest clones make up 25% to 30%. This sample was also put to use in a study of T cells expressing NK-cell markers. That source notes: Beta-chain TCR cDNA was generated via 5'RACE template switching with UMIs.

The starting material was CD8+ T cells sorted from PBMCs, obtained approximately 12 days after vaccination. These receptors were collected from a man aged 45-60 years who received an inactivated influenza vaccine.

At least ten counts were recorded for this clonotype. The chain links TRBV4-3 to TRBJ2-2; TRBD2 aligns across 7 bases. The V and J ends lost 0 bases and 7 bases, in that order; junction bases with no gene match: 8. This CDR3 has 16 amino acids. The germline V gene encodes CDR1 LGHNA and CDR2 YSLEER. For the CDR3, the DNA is TGCGCCAGCAGCCAAGAGTGGGGAGGGTACGGCGGGGAGCTGTTTTTT. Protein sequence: CASSQEWGGYGGELFF.

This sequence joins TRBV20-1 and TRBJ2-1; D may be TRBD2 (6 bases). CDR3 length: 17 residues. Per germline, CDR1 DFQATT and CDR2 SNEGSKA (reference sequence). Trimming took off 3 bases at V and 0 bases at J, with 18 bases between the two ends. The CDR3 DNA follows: TGCAGTGCTAGTTTCCTTTGGGCGGGGAGCTCCTACAATGAGCAGTTCTTC. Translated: CSASFLWAGSSYNEQFF.

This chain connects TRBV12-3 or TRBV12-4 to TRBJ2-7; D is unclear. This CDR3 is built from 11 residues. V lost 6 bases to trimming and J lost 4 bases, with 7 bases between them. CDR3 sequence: CASRDSYEQYF. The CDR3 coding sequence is TGTGCCAGCAGAGATTCGTACGAGCAGTACTTC.

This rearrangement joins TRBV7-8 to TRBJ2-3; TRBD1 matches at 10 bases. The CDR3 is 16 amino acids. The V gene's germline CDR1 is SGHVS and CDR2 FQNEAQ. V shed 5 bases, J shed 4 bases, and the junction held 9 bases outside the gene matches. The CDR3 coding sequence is TGTGCCAGCAGCACCCCCGGGGGACAGGGGTCAGATACGCAGTATTTT. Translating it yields CASSTPGGQGSDTQYF. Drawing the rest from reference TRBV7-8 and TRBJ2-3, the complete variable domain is GAGVSQSPRYKVAKRGQDVALRCDPISGHVSLFWYQQALGQGPEFLTYFQNEAQLDKSGLPSDRFFAERPEGSVSTLKIQRTQQEDSAVYLCASSTPGGQGSDTQYFGPGTRLTVL.

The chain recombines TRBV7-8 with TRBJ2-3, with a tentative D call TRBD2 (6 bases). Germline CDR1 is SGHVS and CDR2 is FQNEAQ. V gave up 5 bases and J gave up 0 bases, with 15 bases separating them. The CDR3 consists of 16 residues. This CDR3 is CASSPSASESTDTQYF. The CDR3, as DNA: TGTGCCAGCAGCCCTTCGGCTAGCGAGAGCACAGATACGCAGTATTTT. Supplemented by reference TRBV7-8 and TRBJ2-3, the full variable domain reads GAGVSQSPRYKVAKRGQDVALRCDPISGHVSLFWYQQALGQGPEFLTYFQNEAQLDKSGLPSDRFFAERPEGSVSTLKIQRTQQEDSAVYLCASSPSASESTDTQYFGPGTRLTVL.

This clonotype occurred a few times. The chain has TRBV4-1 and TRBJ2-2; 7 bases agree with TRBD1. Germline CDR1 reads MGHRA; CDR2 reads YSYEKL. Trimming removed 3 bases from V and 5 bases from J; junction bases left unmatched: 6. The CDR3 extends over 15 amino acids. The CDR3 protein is CASSQEDRPTGELFF. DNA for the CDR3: TGCGCCAGCAGCCAGGAGGACAGGCCAACCGGGGAGCTGTTTTTT.

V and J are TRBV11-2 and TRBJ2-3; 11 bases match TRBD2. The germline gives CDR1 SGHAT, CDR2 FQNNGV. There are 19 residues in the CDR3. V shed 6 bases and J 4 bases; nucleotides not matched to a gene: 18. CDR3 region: CASSFRIQGLAEAPDTQYF. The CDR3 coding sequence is TGTGCCAGCAGTTTCCGGATCCAGGGACTAGCGGAGGCCCCAGATACGCAGTATTTT.

CDR3 sequence (DNA): TGTGCCAGCAGTTTATCGAGGACGGTAAACACTGAAGCTTTCTTT. Translated, it gives CASSLSRTVNTEAFF. This sequence joins TRBV27 and TRBJ1-1; no definite D call. The germline gives CDR1 MNHEY, CDR2 SMNVEV (reference sequence). The CDR3 is made up of 15 amino acids. Trimming left V 0 bases short and J 2 bases short, with 10 bases between.

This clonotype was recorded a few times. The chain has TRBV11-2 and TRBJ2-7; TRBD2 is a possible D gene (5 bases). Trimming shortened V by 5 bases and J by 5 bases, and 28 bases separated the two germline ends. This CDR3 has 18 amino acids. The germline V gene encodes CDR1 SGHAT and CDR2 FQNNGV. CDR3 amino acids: CASSPYISLEVIPHEQYF. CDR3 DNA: TGTGCCAGCAGCCCATATATCTCATTGGAGGTGATCCCTCACGAGCAGTACTTC.

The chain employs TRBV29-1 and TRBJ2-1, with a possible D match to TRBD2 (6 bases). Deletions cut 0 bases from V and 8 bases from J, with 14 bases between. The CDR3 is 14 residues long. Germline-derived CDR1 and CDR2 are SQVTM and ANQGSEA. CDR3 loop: CSVEDPEGGDEQFF. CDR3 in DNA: TGCAGCGTTGAAGACCCAGAGGGAGGCGATGAGCAGTTCTTC.

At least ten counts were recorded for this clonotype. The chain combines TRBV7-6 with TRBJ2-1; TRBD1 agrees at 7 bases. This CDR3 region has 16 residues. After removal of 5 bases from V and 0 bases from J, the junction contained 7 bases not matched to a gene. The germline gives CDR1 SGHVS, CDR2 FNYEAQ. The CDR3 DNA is TGTGCCAGCAGCCGAAGCCGACAGGGCTCCTACAATGAGCAGTTCTTC. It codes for CASSRSRQGSYNEQFF.

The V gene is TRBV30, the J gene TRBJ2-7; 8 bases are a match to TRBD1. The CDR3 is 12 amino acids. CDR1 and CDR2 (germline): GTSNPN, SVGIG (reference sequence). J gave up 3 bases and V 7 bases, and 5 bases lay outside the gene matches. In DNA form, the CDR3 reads TGTGCCTCCCAGGGGGCCATCTACGAGCAGTACTTC. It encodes CASQGAIYEQYF.

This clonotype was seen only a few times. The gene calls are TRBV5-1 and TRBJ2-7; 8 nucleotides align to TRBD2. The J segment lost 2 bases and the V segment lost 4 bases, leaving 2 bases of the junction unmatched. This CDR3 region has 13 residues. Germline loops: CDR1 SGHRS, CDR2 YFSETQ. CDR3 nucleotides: TGCGCCAGCAGCCAGACTAGCGCCTACGAGCAGTACTTC. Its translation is CASSQTSAYEQYF.

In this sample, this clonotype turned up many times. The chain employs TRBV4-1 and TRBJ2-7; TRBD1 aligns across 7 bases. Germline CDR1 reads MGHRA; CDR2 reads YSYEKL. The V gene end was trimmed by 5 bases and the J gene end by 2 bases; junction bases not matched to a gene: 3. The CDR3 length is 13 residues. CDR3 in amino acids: CASSKGQPYEQYF. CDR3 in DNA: TGCGCCAGCAGCAAGGGACAGCCCTACGAGCAGTACTTC.

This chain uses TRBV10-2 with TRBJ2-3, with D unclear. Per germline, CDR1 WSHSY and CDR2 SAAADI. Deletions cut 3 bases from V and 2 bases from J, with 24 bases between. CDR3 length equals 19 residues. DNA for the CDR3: TGCGCCAGCAGTGATCCCCAGGTGTCTGTCGGCGCGGACACAGATACGCAGTATTTT. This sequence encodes CASSDPQVSVGADTDTQYF.

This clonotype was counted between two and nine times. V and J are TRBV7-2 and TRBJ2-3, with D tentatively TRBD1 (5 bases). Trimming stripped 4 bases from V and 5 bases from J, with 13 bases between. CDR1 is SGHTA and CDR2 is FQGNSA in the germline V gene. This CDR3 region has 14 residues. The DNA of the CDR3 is TGTGCCAGCAGCTACGACAGTTTTGGAGATACGCAGTATTTT. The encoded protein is CASSYDSFGDTQYF.

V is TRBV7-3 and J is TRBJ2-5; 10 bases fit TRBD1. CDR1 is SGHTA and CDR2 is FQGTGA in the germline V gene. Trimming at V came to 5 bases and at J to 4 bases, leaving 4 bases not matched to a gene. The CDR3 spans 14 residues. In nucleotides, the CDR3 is TGTGCCAGCAGCACTGGACAGGGGGGAGAGACCCAGTACTTC. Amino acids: CASSTGQGGETQYF.

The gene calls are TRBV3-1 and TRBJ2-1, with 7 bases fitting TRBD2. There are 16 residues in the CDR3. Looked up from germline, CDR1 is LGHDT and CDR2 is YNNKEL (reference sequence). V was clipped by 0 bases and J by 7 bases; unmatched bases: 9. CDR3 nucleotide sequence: TGTGCCAGCAGCCAAGAGGGAGGGGAAAACGGGAATGAGCAGTTCTTC. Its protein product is CASSQEGGENGNEQFF.

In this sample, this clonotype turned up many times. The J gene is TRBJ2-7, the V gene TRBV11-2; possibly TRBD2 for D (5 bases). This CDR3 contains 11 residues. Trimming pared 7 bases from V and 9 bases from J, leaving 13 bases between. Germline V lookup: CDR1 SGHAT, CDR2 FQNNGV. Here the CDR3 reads CASTRGGGQYF. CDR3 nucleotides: TGTGCCAGCACCAGAGGTGGAGGGCAGTACTTC.

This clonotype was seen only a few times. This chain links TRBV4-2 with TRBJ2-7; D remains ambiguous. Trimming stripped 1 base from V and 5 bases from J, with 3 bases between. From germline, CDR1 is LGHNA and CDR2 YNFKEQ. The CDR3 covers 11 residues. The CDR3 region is CASSQAHEQYF. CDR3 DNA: TGTGCCAGCAGCCAAGCCCACGAGCAGTACTTC.

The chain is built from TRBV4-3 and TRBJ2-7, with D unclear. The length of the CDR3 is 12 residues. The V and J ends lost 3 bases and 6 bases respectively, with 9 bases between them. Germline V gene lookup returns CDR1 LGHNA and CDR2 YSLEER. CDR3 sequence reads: CASSQDHGEQYF. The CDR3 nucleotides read TGCGCCAGCAGCCAGGACCACGGCGAGCAGTACTTC.

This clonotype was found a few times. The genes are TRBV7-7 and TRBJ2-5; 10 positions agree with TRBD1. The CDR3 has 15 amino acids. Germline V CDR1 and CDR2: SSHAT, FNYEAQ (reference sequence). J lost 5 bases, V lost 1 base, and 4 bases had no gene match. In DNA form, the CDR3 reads TGTGCCAGCAGCTTAGTGGGGACAGGGGAGGAGACCCAGTACTTC. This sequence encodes CASSLVGTGEETQYF.

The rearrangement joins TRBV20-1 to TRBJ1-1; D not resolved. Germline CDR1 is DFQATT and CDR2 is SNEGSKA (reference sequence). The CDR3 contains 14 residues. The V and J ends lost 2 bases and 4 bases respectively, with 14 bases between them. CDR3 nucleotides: TGCAGTGCTAGATTGGAGGGTTCGGGCACTGAAGCTTTCTTT. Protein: CSARLEGSGTEAFF.

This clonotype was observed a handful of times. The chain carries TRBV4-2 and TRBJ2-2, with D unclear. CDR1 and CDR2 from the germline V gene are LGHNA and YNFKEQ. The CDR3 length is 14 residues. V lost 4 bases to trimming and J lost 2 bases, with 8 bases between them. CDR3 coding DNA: TGTGCCAGCAGCCGTGGGGTTAACACCGGGGAGCTGTTTTTT. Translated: CASSRGVNTGELFF.